This TCR beta chain stems from a study of regulatory T cells in long-lasting Graves disease. Regarding the study as a whole: Persistent patients had a count of shared public clonotypes (approximately 2,700) that exceeded that of new patients (approximately 1,000). The sample size was small, and this may have reduced accuracy.

This clonotype was counted between two and nine times. Its antigen is undetermined. Its ends do not fully match the called genes, so a read error is possible. Germline CDR1 reads MNHNS; CDR2 reads SASEGT. The CDR3 is made up of 15 amino acids. Regarding time point: persistent/refractory GD, antithyroid drugs over 5 years with positive TRAb. PBMC-derived RNA was used for the TCR library. Investigators prepared the TCR beta libraries by applying iRepertoire HTBI primers and Arm-PCR of CDR3 regions. TCRdb re-analysed the multiplex PCR reads in MiXCR, keeping a single row per CDR3 protein. This sample yields fewer than 400,000 distinct CDR3 sequences, of which around 20% are seen a single time; about a fifth belongs to the top ten.

Sequences were derived from peripheral blood mononuclear cells (PBMCs), sampled when the disease was refractory, from a patient treated with antithyroid drugs. V gene TRBV6-1 combines with J gene TRBJ1-3, with D possibly matching TRBD1 (6 bases). The source is a female donor with Graves disease. CDR3 loop: CAGRPDRSSGNTIYF. CDR3 in DNA: TGTGCCGGCAGACCGGACAGATCCTCTGGAAACACCATATATTTT.